One sample yielded the 13 T cell receptor beta chains listed below, sequenced in a study of CXCR3-negative and CXCR3-positive naive CD8 T cells (dated by TCRdb to between 2018 and 2021). The reads were generated on a NextSeq 550. The Human TCR Profiling Kit (MiLaboratory) was used to make UMI-labeled 5' RACE TRB cDNA libraries. TCRdb reprocessed the reads, so every CDR3 protein sequence counts as one entry and DNA is not shown. This sample's table carries 150,000 or so distinct CDR3 sequences. Over 0.25% of the sample belongs to the ten largest clones. The antigens of these receptors remain unknown. General findings and caveats noted by the study authors: Compared with CXCR3-negative naive cells, CXCR3-positive naive cells had TRB CDR3s with higher hydrophobicity (lower Kidera factor 4), lower energy, and higher strength and volume indices.

Specimen: naive CXCR3+ CD8+ T cells from blood. Per the publication, the cell subset or site label means: CD45RO-CCR7+CD27+CD95- naive CD8+ T cells expressing CXCR3 (TNR3+). Every receptor here comes from a human donor in good health. Some clones in this sample may be carry-over from other donors' samples.

The chain carries TRBV29-1 and TRBJ1-1. Germline CDR1 SQVTM, CDR2 ANQGSEA. The CDR3 spans 13 residues. This chain's CDR3 is CSAEHPGSTEAFF.

The chain combines TRBV28 with TRBJ2-3; TCRdb gives TRBD2 as the D gene, but with no DNA this cannot be confirmed. This CDR3 is 17 amino acids long. CDR1 MDHEN and CDR2 SYDVKM come from the germline V gene. Here the CDR3 reads CASSGTSGPFSTDTQYF.

The rearrangement uses TRBV11-2 and TRBJ2-1; TCRdb designates TRBD2, a call that cannot be tested without DNA. CDR3 length: 17 amino acids. The V gene's germline CDR1 is SGHAT and CDR2 FQNNGV. This CDR3 is CASSLVSQRVSYNEQFF.

The chain couples TRBV4-2 to TRBJ2-7. CDR1 LGHNA and CDR2 YNFKEQ come from the germline V gene. This CDR3 is 14 amino acids long. The CDR3 loop is CASSQDVGTYEQYF.

The chain combines TRBV15 with TRBJ2-7; the TCRdb call, TRBD1, lacks DNA for checking. This CDR3 comprises 13 residues. Germline assignment: CDR1 LNHNV and CDR2 YYDKDF (reference sequence). CDR3 loop: CATSEGQGYEQYF.

The chain combines TRBV29-1 with TRBJ2-5; TCRdb calls TRBD1, which cannot be checked without DNA. The germline V gene encodes CDR1 SQVTM and CDR2 ANQGSEA. The CDR3 is 14 amino acids. The CDR3 region is CSALMLGEGETQYF. Together with reference TRBV29-1 and TRBJ2-5, the CDR3 gives the full variable domain: SAVISQKPSRDICQRGTSLTIQCQVDSQVTMMFWYRQQPGQSLTLIATANQGSEATYESGFVIDKFPISRPNLTFSTLTVSNMSPEDSSIYLCSALMLGEGETQYFGPGTRLLVL.

V usage is TRBV27 and J usage is TRBJ2-3. Looked up from germline, CDR1 is MNHEY and CDR2 is SMNVEV (reference sequence). The CDR3 sequence is 12 residues long. CDR3 residues: CASSTRADTQYF.

This chain connects TRBV28 to TRBJ2-5; the D gene TCRdb calls, TRBD2, cannot be checked with no DNA. This CDR3 region has 15 residues. Looked up from germline, CDR1 is MDHEN and CDR2 is SYDVKM. The CDR3 spells CASSPGERGAETQYF. The full variable domain, in which reference TRBV28 and TRBJ2-5 provide the parts outside the CDR3, is DVKVTQSSRYLVKRTGEKVFLECVQDMDHENMFWYRQDPGLGLRLIYFSYDVKMKEKGDIPEGYSVSREKKERFSLILESASTNQTSMYLCASSPGERGAETQYFGPGTRLLVL.

The chain recombines TRBV3-1 with TRBJ2-1; TCRdb proposes TRBD2, but this gene call is untestable without DNA. In germline, CDR1 is LGHDT, CDR2 YNNKEL (reference sequence). The CDR3 totals 16 residues. CDR3 loop: CASSPRLAGVYNEQFF.

The rearrangement joins TRBV2 to TRBJ1-1; TCRdb lists TRBD1, though no DNA is available to test this call. Per germline, CDR1 SNHLY and CDR2 FYNNEI. CDR3 size: 18 residues. CDR3 region: CASSEERGTVNAYTEAFF.

The genes are TRBV6-5 and TRBJ2-1; TCRdb picks TRBD2, but there is no DNA to check that call. Germline-derived CDR1 and CDR2 are MNHEY and SVGAGI. This CDR3 has 15 amino acids. This CDR3 is CASSYGGGGYNEQFF.

The rearrangement uses TRBV29-1 and TRBJ1-1. Germline loops: CDR1 SQVTM, CDR2 ANQGSEA. This CDR3 region has 12 residues. The CDR3 is CSVLQDNTEAFF.

V is TRBV7-6 and J is TRBJ2-7; TCRdb picks TRBD2, but there is no DNA to check that call. CDR1 SGHVS and CDR2 FNYEAQ come from the germline V gene. CDR3 size: 16 residues. CDR3 sequence: CASSLETLAGAYEQYF.